Described below is a single T cell receptor (beta chain) sequence and its context. No antigen is known for it. No base quality information exists; no much larger clone differs at one position. This sample stems from a study of blood T cell repertoires in COVID-19 (dated by TCRdb to 2019 to 2021). For the study in its entirety: Collaborator samples came from the United States, Italy and Spain and covered acute and convalescent phases of COVID-19. The prospective study material was composed of cDNA or gDNA derived from T cells, B-cell-depleted T cells, or PBMCs. Nearly every sample came with metadata listing a de-identified subject ID, COVID-19 status, age in years and sex. HLA class I and class II types, where available, came from metadata supplied by the sample provider rather than from assay-based typing. Samples were obtained from the ongoing ImmuneRACE study (first 160 participants) and from 1,200 or so subjects provided by 6 global collaborators. Deeply sampled blood TCRbeta repertoires from subjects exposed to, actively infected with, or recovered from COVID-19 were included in the dataset. The repertoires were released in a freely available public database intended as a resource for research on the immune response to SARS-CoV-2. Overall study results and their limits: Clinical and demographic metadata were provided uncurated, with the amount varying by source and participant.

V ends up 8 bases short and J 4 bases short, with an unmatched junction base count of 5. The germline V gene sets CDR1 to MDHEN and CDR2 to SYDVKM. The CDR3 sequence holds 13 residues, the cysteine and phenylalanine included. Left in the record is the CDR3 DNA by itself, 39 bases read in frame from the first base. Enrolling through a virtual design, the prospective study's participants ranged in age from roughly 18 to 90 years and lived across around 25 United States geographic areas. Cohort assignment in the prospective study relied on participant-reported clinical history from a screening survey and a study questionnaire. Recovered participants in ImmuneRACE Cohort 3 were defined by two consecutive negative NP/OP PCR tests, clearance by a healthcare professional, or resolution of symptoms. In the prospective study, whole blood, serum and a nasopharyngeal or oropharyngeal swab were collected from each participant by mobile phlebotomists. Over a roughly two-month period, participants in the prospective study had the option of providing additional blood draws and questionnaires. Before DNA extraction, prospective study blood samples were shipped either frozen or at room temperature.

TCRbeta CDR3 regions were amplified from genomic DNA by means of the immunoSEQ Assay, a bias-controlled multiplex PCR. The original pipeline was this. The number of nucleated cells in each sample was estimated by amplification of reference gene primers within the assay. To quantify the absolute abundance of each unique TCRbeta CDR3 rearrangement, sequence reads were collapsed and filtered. For each sample, productive Simpson clonality was calculated as the square root of Simpson's diversity index over productive rearrangements. The immuneACCESS repertoire file appears here via TCRdb, limited to in-frame rearrangements. These files lack a portion of the clones; in checked studies, under half of the deficit traces to unresolved V genes, and the cause of the others is not known. Clone size and the V and J calls come from that table; the DNA yielded D and trimming. The sample table records 150,000 to 200,000 clones; around 91% of these occur just once. More than 0.75% of the sample is held by the ten biggest clonotypes.

The rearranged segments are TRBV28 and TRBJ2-7; 10 bases in the middle match TRBD1. The sequence came from a woman under 30 who had recovered from COVID-19. Specimen: PBMCs or T cells enriched from blood (not recorded which). The nucleotide sequence is given as TGTGCCAGCTCCCGGGACAGGGGTTACGAGCAGTACTTC. It encodes CASSRDRGYEQYF.